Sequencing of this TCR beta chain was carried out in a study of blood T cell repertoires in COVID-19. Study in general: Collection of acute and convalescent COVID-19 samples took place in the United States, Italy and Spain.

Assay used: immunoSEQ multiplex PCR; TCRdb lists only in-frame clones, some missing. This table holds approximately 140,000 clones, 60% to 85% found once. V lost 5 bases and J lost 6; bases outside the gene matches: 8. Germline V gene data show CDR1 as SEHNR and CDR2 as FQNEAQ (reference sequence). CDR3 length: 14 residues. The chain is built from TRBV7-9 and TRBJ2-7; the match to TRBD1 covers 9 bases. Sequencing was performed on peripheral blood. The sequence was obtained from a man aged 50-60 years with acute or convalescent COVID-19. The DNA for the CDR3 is TGTGCCAGCAGCCCCCCGGGACAGGGCGGCGAGCAGTACTTC. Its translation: CASSPPGQGGEQYF. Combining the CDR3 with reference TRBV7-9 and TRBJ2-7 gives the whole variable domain DTGVSQNPRHKITKRGQNVTFRCDPISEHNRLYWYRQTLGQGPEFLTYFQNEAQLEKSRLLSDRFSAERPKGSFSTLEIQRTEQGDSAMYLCASSPPGQGGEQYFGPGTRLTVT.